Described below is a single T cell receptor (beta chain) sequence and its context. What it recognizes is unknown. Described time point: week 35, safety follow-up. Each dose of the vaccine consisted of 300 ug of mutant IDH1 20-mer peptide, with topical imiquimod. Eight vaccine doses were administered to patients at weeks 1, 3, 5, 7, 11, 15, 19 and 23. Profiled with immunoSEQ multiplex PCR; TCRdb holds only in-frame clones, not every one. The sample lists around 70,000 clones; around 84% were seen once. This record belongs to a study of a mutant IDH1 vaccine in newly diagnosed glioma. About the research overall: Vaccinations were initiated 4-6 weeks following radiotherapy alone, or were given together with temozolomide cycles. Patients had received radiotherapy, temozolomide, or both previously, most receiving both.

The V gene lost 6 bases and the J gene lost 7 bases, with 12 bases spanning the gap. Per the germline V gene, CDR1 is MDHEN and CDR2 is SYDVKM. The CDR3 is 12 residues long. This chain connects TRBV28 to TRBJ1-1, with D uncertain. The TCR originated in a man younger than 40 with glioma. The sequencing used PBMCs, collected from a glioma patient whose treatment included an IDH1 peptide vaccine. CDR3 loop: CASSLYKFEAFF. In DNA, the CDR3 is TGTGCCAGCAGCCTATACAAATTTGAAGCTTTCTTT. Combining the CDR3 with reference TRBV28 and TRBJ1-1 gives the whole variable domain DVKVTQSSRYLVKRTGEKVFLECVQDMDHENMFWYRQDPGLGLRLIYFSYDVKMKEKGDIPEGYSVSREKKERFSLILESASTNQTSMYLCASSLYKFEAFFGQGTRLTVV.